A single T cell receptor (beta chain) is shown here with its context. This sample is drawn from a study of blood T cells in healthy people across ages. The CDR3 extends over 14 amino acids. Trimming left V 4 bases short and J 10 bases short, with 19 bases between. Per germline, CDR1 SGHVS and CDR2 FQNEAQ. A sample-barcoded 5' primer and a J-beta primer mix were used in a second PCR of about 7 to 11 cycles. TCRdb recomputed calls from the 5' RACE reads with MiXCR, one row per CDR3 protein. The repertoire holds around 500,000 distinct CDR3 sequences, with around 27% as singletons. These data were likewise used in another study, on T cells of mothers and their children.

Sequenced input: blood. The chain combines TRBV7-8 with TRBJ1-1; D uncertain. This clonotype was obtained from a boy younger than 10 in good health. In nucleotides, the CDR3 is TGTGCCAGCAGCTCTCACCGCGGGGAGGGAGCAGCTTTCTTT. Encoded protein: CASSSHRGEGAAFF.